This entry features one T cell receptor (beta chain) sequence. This entry belongs to a study of human T cells and chemical hapten exposure. This CDR3 comprises 15 residues. V was pared by 4 bases and J by 4 bases, with 17 bases between. CDR1 and CDR2 from the germline V gene are SGHDN and FVKESK. Time point denoted: patch test 3, about 24 weeks after DPC sensitization. Treatment in this sample: therapeutic diphenylcyclopropenone sensitization with weekly scalp DPC. Via MiXCR, TCRdb re-called the RACE reads, giving one row per CDR3 protein. The sample lists about 160,000 distinct CDR3 sequences, roughly 26% occurring once.

The chain joins TRBV14 to TRBJ2-7; possible D gene TRBD1, 5 bases. This clonotype was obtained from a young woman with alopecia areata. Some clones in this sample may be carry-over from other donors' samples. The starting material was whole blood, obtained in connection with sensitization to the hapten diphenylcyclopropenone (DPC). Here the CDR3 reads CASSPTSRVDYEQYF. The CDR3 nucleotides are TGTGCCAGCAGCCCAACGTCCAGGGTGGATTACGAGCAGTACTTC.